This T cell receptor beta chain was identified in a study of cytomegalovirus exposure and HLA in healthy donors. Notes on the study in general: Versus the roughly 700-donor mean, an Asian-associated ancestry cluster reportedly showed fewer N-insertions in a later analysis. As was reported, the HLA-A and HLA-B alleles of most subjects were accurately predicted from TCR beta sequences.

PCR involved 60 Vbeta and 13 Jbeta primers. Profiling relied on immunoSEQ multiplex PCR, and the TCRdb table lists in-frame clones only, not all of them. This sample has some 100,000 clones, with over 70% found just once. This clone was seen only once. No antigen is known for it. The junction shows a germline mismatch at one end, possibly a read error. Source material: PBMCs. The sequence came from a man aged 50 to 60 in good health and CMV-seronegative.

CDR3 nucleotide sequence: TGTTCCAGCAGCTCCCGGGAGGCCAGCTCTGGGGCCAACGTCCTGACTTTC. It translates to CSSSSREASSGANVLTF. The V call is TRBV7-9, the J call TRBJ2-6, with TRBD2 matching 7 bases. The CDR3 has 17 residues. Per germline, CDR1 SEHNR and CDR2 FQNEAQ (reference sequence).